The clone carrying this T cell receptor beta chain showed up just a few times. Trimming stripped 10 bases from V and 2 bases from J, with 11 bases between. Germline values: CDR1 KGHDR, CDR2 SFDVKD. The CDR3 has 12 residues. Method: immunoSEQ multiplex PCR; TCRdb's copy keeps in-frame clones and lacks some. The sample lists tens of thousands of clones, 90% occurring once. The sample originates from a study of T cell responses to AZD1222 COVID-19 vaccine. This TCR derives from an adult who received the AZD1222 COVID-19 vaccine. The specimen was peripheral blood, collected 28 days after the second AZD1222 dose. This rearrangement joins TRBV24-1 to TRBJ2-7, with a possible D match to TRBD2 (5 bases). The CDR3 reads CATLSEAYEQYF. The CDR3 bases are TGTGCCACTCTGTCGGAGGCCTACGAGCAGTACTTC.